One T cell receptor beta chain is described in this entry. Antigen: not known. The record originates from a study of shared clonotypes between healthy human individuals. Study-wide results and caveats: Clonotype sharing levels among donors were expected to vary with sequencing depth. Generation probabilities were higher for clonotypes shared across all four sorted-subset donors than for unshared ones.

DNA at approximately 200 ng, roughly 30,000 T cell genomes, went into sorted-subset replicate PCRs. Using immunoSEQ multiplex PCR, the repertoire was profiled, and TCRdb retains in-frame clones only, with some absent. The sample includes 2,500,000 or so clones, 90% to 95% of them seen just once. Trimming cost V 1 base and J 0 bases; bases outside gene matches: 18. The length of the CDR3 is 20 residues. Germline loops: CDR1 KGHSH, CDR2 LQKENI. The genes are TRBV18 and TRBJ2-7; 7 bases align to TRBD2. The TCR was taken from a man aged 18 to 29 in good health. Some clones in this sample may be carry-over from other donors' samples. The specimen was naive CD4+ T cells from PBMCs. The subset denotes: CD45RA+ positively selected. The CDR3 region has the DNA TGTGCCAGCTCACCACTGTCGGGCGCGGGAGCTCGGGCAGGCTCCTACGAGCAGTACTTC. Amino acids: CASSPLSGAGARAGSYEQYF.